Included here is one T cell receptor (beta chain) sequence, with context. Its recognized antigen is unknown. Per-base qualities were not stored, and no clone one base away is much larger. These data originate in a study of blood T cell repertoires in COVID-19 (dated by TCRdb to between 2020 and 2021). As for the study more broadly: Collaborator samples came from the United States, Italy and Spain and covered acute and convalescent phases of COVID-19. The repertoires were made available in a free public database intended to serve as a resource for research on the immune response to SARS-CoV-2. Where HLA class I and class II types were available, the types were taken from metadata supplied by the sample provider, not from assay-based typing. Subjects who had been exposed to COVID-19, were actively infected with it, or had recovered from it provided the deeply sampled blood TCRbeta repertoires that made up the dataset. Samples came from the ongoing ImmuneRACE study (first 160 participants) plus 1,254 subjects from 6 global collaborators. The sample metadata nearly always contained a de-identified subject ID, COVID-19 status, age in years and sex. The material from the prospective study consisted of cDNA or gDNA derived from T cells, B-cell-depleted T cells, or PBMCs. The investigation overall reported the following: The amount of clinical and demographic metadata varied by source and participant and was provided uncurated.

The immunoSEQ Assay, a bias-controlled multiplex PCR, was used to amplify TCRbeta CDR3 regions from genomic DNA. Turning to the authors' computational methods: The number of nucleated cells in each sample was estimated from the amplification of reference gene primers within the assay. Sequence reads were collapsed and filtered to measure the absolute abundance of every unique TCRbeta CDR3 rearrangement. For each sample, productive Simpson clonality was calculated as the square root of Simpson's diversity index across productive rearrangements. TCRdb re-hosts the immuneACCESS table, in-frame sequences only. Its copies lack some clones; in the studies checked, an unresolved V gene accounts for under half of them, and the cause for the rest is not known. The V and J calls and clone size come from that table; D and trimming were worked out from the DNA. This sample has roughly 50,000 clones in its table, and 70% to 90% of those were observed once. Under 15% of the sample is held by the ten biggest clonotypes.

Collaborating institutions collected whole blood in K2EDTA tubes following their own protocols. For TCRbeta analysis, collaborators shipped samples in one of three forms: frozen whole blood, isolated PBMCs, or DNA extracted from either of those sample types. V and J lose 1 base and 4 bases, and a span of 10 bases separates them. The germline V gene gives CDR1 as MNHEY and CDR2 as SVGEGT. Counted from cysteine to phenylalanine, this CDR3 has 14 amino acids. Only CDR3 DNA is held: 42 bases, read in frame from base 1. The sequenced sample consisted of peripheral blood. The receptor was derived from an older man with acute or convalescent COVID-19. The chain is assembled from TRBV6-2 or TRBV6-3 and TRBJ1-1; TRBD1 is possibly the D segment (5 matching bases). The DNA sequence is TGTGCCAGCAGTTACTATGGGGCTGGCACTGAAGCTTTCTTT. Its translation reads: CASSYYGAGTEAFF.